Listed below are T cell receptor beta chains from one sample, sequenced in a study of blood T cell repertoires in COVID-19. The method was immunoSEQ multiplex PCR; TCRdb's version includes in-frame clones alone and lacks a portion of them. Of about 270,000 clones detected, about 82% appear once; the ten largest clones hold over 5.5%. The sequencing input was peripheral blood. The receptors come from a woman aged 80 or older with COVID-19, enrolled during active disease. CDR3s include the opening cysteine and the closing phenylalanine or tryptophan. The order of the fields is clone size, J gene, V gene, D gene, CDR3 length, CDR3 protein, CDR3 DNA. D genes are given only for firm matches. Clone size is stated in some rows and not others, as once, few, many or a class when expanded.

clone_size: -
j_call: TRBJ2-1
v_call: TRBV19
d_call: -
cdr3_length: 11
cdr3_aa: CASNSGGPEFF
cdr3_nt: TGTGCCAGTAATTCCGGGGGGCCCGAGTTCTTC

clone_size: few
j_call: TRBJ1-1
v_call: TRBV11-2
d_call: TRBD1
cdr3_length: 15
cdr3_aa: CASSPQQGPNTEAFF
cdr3_nt: TGTGCCAGCAGCCCTCAACAGGGGCCGAACACTGAAGCTTTCTTT

clone_size: few
j_call: TRBJ2-7
v_call: TRBV7-9
d_call: TRBD1
cdr3_length: 13
cdr3_aa: CASSLRDSNEQYF
cdr3_nt: TGTGCCAGCAGCCTTCGGGACAGTAACGAGCAGTACTTC

clone_size: -
j_call: TRBJ1-2
v_call: TRBV28
d_call: -
cdr3_length: 15
cdr3_aa: CASSLNQGLGYGYTF
cdr3_nt: TGTGCCAGCAGTTTAAATCAGGGGTTGGGCTATGGCTACACCTTC

clone_size: -
j_call: TRBJ2-4
v_call: TRBV11-2
d_call: TRBD1
cdr3_length: 18
cdr3_aa: CASSSGPGTGLAKNIQYF
cdr3_nt: TGTGCCAGCAGCTCAGGCCCCGGGACAGGACTAGCCAAAAACATTCAGTACTTC

clone_size: -
j_call: TRBJ2-1
v_call: TRBV6-1
d_call: TRBD1
cdr3_length: 16
cdr3_aa: CASSVSGTGVYNEQFF
cdr3_nt: TGTGCCAGCAGTGTTTCCGGGACAGGGGTCTACAATGAGCAGTTCTTC

clone_size: -
j_call: TRBJ1-5
v_call: TRBV30
d_call: -
cdr3_length: 14
cdr3_aa: CAWSGTHLNQPQHF
cdr3_nt: TGTGCCTGGTCCGGGACACATTTAAATCAGCCCCAGCATTTT

clone_size: -
j_call: TRBJ1-3
v_call: TRBV6-7
d_call: TRBD1
cdr3_length: 16
cdr3_aa: CASSPGQGVFGNTIYF
cdr3_nt: TGTGCCAGCAGTCCGGGACAGGGGGTTTTTGGAAACACCATATATTTT

clone_size: once
j_call: TRBJ2-1
v_call: TRBV27
d_call: -
cdr3_length: 13
cdr3_aa: CASSATEYNEQFF
cdr3_nt: TGTGCCAGCAGTGCGACAGAATACAATGAGCAGTTCTTC

clone_size: -
j_call: TRBJ2-3
v_call: TRBV7-9
d_call: TRBD1
cdr3_length: 15
cdr3_aa: CASSPGQGSINTQYF
cdr3_nt: TGTGCCAGCAGCCCAGGACAGGGGTCGATAAATACGCAGTATTTT

clone_size: -
j_call: TRBJ1-2
v_call: TRBV14
d_call: -
cdr3_length: 17
cdr3_aa: CASSQDMGEYRIYGYTF
cdr3_nt: TGTGCCAGCAGCCAAGATATGGGCGAGTACAGGATCTATGGCTACACCTTC

clone_size: -
j_call: TRBJ1-1
v_call: TRBV10-3
d_call: TRBD1
cdr3_length: 15
cdr3_aa: CAIGQGQVLNTEAFF
cdr3_nt: TGTGCCATCGGCCAGGGACAGGTGTTGAACACTGAAGCTTTCTTT

clone_size: -
j_call: TRBJ2-1
v_call: TRBV3-1/TRBV3-2
d_call: -
cdr3_length: 16
cdr3_aa: CASSPEGLFSYNEQFF
cdr3_nt: TGTGCCAGCAGCCCGGAGGGACTGTTCTCCTACAATGAGCAGTTCTTC

clone_size: -
j_call: TRBJ2-5
v_call: TRBV30
d_call: TRBD1
cdr3_length: 15
cdr3_aa: CAWSATGGSSETQYF
cdr3_nt: TGTGCCTGGAGTGCTACAGGGGGAAGTAGTGAGACCCAGTACTTC

clone_size: -
j_call: TRBJ1-3
v_call: TRBV10-3
d_call: TRBD1
cdr3_length: 15
cdr3_aa: CATYQGASSGNTIYF
cdr3_nt: TGTGCCACGTATCAGGGGGCAAGCTCTGGAAACACCATATATTTT

clone_size: -
j_call: TRBJ1-6
v_call: TRBV5-8
d_call: -
cdr3_length: 16
cdr3_aa: CASSLEGGSLASPLHF
cdr3_nt: TGTGCCAGCAGCTTGGAAGGGGGTTCACTTGCTTCACCCCTCCACTTT

clone_size: -
j_call: TRBJ2-2
v_call: TRBV5-4
d_call: -
cdr3_length: 14
cdr3_aa: CASSLERGTGELFF
cdr3_nt: TGTGCCAGCAGCTTAGAACGGGGAACCGGGGAGCTGTTTTTT

clone_size: -
j_call: TRBJ2-2
v_call: TRBV3-1/TRBV3-2
d_call: -
cdr3_length: 16
cdr3_aa: CASSRRGSANTGELFF
cdr3_nt: TGTGCCAGCAGTCGCCGAGGTAGCGCGAACACCGGGGAGCTGTTTTTT

clone_size: -
j_call: TRBJ2-1
v_call: TRBV2
d_call: TRBD2
cdr3_length: 16
cdr3_aa: CASRAGTSGGNNEQFF
cdr3_nt: TGTGCCAGCAGGGCCGGGACTAGCGGGGGAAACAATGAGCAGTTCTTC

clone_size: -
j_call: TRBJ2-5
v_call: TRBV6-5
d_call: -
cdr3_length: 13
cdr3_aa: CATLPTGEETQYF
cdr3_nt: TGTGCCACGCTACCTACGGGAGAAGAGACCCAGTACTTC

clone_size: once
j_call: TRBJ1-6
v_call: TRBV14
d_call: TRBD1
cdr3_length: 15
cdr3_aa: CASSQSWTGNSPLHF
cdr3_nt: TGTGCCAGCAGCCAAAGTTGGACAGGGAATTCACCCCTCCACTTT

clone_size: -
j_call: TRBJ2-6
v_call: TRBV19
d_call: TRBD2
cdr3_length: 19
cdr3_aa: CASTSSSSGGAGGANVLTF
cdr3_nt: TGTGCCAGTACCTCCTCTTCCAGCGGGGGGGCTGGTGGGGCCAACGTCCTGACTTTC

clone_size: once
j_call: TRBJ1-2
v_call: TRBV7-6
d_call: -
cdr3_length: 13
cdr3_aa: CASSLGLDYGYTF
cdr3_nt: TGTGCCAGCAGCTTAGGATTAGATTATGGCTACACCTTC

clone_size: -
j_call: TRBJ1-5
v_call: TRBV18
d_call: TRBD1
cdr3_length: 14
cdr3_aa: CASSPRQGGQPQHF
cdr3_nt: TGTGCCAGCTCACCAAGGCAGGGGGGTCAGCCCCAGCATTTT

clone_size: few
j_call: TRBJ1-4
v_call: TRBV6-5
d_call: TRBD1
cdr3_length: 15
cdr3_aa: CASSKQGQGGEKLFF
cdr3_nt: TGTGCCAGCAGTAAACAGGGGCAGGGCGGTGAAAAACTGTTTTTT

clone_size: -
j_call: TRBJ1-1
v_call: TRBV12-3/TRBV12-4
d_call: -
cdr3_length: 12
cdr3_aa: CASSRTGQEAFF
cdr3_nt: TGTGCCAGCAGCCGTACAGGGCAGGAAGCTTTCTTT